This T cell receptor beta chain was recovered during a study of cytomegalovirus exposure and HLA in healthy donors. Healthy bone marrow donors supplied every sample. In germline, CDR1 is MNHEY, CDR2 SVGAGI. The length of the CDR3 is 14 residues. Study-level findings and limits: In a later analysis, at a false discovery rate of 0.05, under 20,000 TCR beta sequences matched HLA alleles. Sequencing depth across donors, presence/absence analyses assumed, was roughly uniform. The analysis excluded some indistinguishable V segments, including TRBV6-2 and TRBV6-3.

Comment on this clone: The antigen is undetermined. At one boundary the junction diverges from the germline segment, which might be a read error.

Both 60 Vbeta primers and 13 Jbeta primers went into the PCR. TCRdb's copy holds only in-frame clones and misses some; the assay was immunoSEQ multiplex PCR. The data contain roughly 170,000 clones, around 78% of them seen just once; the ten biggest clones take up less than 1%. The sample taken for sequencing was PBMCs. The sequence came from a female donor in good health and CMV-seronegative. The V and J genes are TRBV6-5 and TRBJ1-6, with unresolved D. The CDR3 here is CVSTQGGFGSPLHF. Here the CDR3 DNA reads TGTGTCAGCACCCAAGGCGGGTTTGGTTCACCCCTCCACTTT.